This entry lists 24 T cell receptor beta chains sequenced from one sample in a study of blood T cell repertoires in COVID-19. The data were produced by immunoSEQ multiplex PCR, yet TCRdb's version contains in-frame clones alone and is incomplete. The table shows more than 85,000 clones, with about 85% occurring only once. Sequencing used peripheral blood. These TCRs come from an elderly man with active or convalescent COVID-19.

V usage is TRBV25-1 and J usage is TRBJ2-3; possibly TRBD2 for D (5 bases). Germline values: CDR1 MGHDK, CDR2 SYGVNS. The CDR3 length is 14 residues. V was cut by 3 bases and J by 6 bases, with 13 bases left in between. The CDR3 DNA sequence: TGTGCCAGCAGTGACCCCCTCGAGCGGGATACGCAGTATTTT. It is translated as CASSDPLERDTQYF.

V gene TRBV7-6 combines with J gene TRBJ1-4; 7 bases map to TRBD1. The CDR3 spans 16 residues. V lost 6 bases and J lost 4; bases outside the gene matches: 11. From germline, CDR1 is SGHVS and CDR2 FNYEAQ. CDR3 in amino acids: CASSWGQYGGNEKLFF. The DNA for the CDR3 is TGTGCCAGCAGTTGGGGACAGTACGGGGGTAATGAAAAACTGTTTTTT. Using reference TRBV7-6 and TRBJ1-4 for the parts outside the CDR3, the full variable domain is GAGVSQSPRYKVTKRGQDVALRCDPISGHVSLYWYRQALGQGPEFLTYFNYEAQQDKSGLPNDRFSAERPEGSISTLTIQRTEQRDSAMYRCASSWGQYGGNEKLFFGSGTQLSVL.

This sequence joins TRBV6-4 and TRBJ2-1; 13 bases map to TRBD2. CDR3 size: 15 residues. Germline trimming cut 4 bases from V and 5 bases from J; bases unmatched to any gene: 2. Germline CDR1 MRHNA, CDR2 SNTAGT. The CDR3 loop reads CASSAGTSGNNEQFF. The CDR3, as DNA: TGTGCCAGCAGTGCCGGGACTAGCGGGAACAATGAGCAGTTCTTC.

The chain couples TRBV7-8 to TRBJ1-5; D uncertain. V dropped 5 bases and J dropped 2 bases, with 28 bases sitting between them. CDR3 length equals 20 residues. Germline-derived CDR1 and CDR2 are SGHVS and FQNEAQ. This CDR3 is CASSPTRVERRDLRNQPQHF. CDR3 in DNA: TGTGCCAGCAGCCCGACTCGGGTGGAGCGACGTGATCTTCGCAATCAGCCCCAGCATTTT.

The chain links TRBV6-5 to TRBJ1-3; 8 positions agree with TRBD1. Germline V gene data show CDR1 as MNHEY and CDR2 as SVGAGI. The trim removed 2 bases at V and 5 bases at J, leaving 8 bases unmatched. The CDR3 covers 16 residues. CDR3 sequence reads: CASSYRSGGGRNTIYF. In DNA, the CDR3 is TGTGCCAGCAGTTACAGGTCAGGGGGCGGTCGAAACACCATATATTTT.

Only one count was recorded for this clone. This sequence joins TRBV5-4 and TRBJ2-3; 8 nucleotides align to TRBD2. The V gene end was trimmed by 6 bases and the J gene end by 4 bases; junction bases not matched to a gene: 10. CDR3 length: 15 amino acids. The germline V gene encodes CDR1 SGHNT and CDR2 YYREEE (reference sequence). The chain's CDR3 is CASTTGLALPDTQYF. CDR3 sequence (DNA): TGTGCCAGCACCACTGGACTAGCCTTGCCAGATACGCAGTATTTT.

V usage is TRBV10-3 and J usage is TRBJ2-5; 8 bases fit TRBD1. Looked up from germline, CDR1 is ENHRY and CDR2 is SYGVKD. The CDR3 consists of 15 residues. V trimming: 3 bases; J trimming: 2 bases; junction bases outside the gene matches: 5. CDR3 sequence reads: CAISDHRTGQETQYF. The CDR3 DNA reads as TGTGCCATCAGTGACCATCGGACAGGGCAAGAGACCCAGTACTTC.

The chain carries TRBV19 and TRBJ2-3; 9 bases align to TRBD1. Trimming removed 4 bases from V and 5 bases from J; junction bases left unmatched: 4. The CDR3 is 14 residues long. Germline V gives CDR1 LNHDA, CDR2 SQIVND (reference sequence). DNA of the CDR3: TGTGCCAGTAGTAGGGACAGGGTCGGAGATACGCAGTATTTT. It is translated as CASSRDRVGDTQYF. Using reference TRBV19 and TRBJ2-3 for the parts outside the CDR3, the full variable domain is DGGITQSPKYLFRKEGQNVTLSCEQNLNHDAMYWYRQDPGQGLRLIYYSQIVNDFQKGDIAEGYSVSREKKESFPLTVTSAQKNPTAFYLCASSRDRVGDTQYFGPGTRLTVL.

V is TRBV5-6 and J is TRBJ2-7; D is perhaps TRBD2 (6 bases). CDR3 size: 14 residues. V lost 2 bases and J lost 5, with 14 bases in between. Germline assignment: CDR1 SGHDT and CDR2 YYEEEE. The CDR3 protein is CASSFAGTRHEQYF. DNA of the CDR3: TGTGCCAGCAGCTTCGCGGGGACCCGCCACGAGCAGTACTTC.

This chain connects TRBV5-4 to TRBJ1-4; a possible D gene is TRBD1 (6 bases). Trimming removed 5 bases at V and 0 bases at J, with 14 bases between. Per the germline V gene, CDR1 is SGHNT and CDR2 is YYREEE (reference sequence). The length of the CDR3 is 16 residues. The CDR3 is CASSSTGSTTNEKLFF. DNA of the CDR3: TGTGCCAGCAGTTCTACAGGGTCCACAACTAATGAAAAACTGTTTTTT. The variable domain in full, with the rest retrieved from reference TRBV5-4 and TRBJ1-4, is ETGVTQSPTHLIKTRGQQVTLRCSSQSGHNTVSWYQQALGQGPQFIFQYYREEENGRGNFPPRFSGLQFPNYSSELNVNALELDDSALYLCASSSTGSTTNEKLFFGSGTQLSVL.

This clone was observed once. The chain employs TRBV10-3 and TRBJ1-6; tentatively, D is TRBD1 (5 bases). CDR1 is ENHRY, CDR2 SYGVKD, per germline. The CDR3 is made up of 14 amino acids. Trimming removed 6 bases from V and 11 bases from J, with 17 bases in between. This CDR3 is CAIRGGGEGAPLHF. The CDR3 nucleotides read TGTGCCATCAGGGGCGGGGGGGAAGGAGCACCCCTCCACTTT.

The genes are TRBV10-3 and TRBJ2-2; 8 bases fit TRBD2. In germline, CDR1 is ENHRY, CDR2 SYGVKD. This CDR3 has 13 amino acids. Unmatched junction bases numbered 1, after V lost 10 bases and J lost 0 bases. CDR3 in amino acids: CATGGANTGELFF. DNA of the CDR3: TGTGCCACCGGGGGGGCGAACACCGGGGAGCTGTTTTTT.

The CDR3 reads CASSSTTGRLAGASYTGELFF. CDR3 DNA sequence: TGTGCCAGCAGTTCCACAACGGGACGGCTAGCGGGGGCGTCGTACACCGGGGAGCTGTTTTTT. The chain has TRBV11-2 and TRBJ2-2, with TRBD2 identical over 10 bases. CDR3 size: 21 residues. V was pared by 6 bases and J by 3 bases, with 22 bases of the junction left unmatched. Germline V gene sequence: CDR1 SGHAT, CDR2 FQNNGV.

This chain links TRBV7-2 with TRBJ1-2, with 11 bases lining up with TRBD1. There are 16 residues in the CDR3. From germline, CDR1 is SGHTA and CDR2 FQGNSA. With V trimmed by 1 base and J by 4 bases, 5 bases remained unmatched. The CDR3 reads CASSLGTGGHAYGYTF. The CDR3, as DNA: TGTGCCAGCAGCTTAGGGACAGGGGGCCATGCCTATGGCTACACCTTC.

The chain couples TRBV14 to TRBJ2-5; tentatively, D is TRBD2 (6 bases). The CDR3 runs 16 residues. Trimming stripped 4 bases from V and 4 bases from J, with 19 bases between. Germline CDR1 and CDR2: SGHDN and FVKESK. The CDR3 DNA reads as TGTGCCAGCAGCCCCGGCTGGGACTTTGGGAGAGAGACCCAGTACTTC. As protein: CASSPGWDFGRETQYF.

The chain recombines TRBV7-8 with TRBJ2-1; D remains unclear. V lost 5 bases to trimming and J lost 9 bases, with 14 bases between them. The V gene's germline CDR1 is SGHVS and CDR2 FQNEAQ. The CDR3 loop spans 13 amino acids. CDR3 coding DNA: TGTGCCAGCAGCCCCTGGGCCCTTGGTGAGCAGTTCTTC. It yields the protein CASSPWALGEQFF. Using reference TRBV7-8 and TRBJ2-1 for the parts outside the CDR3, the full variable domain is GAGVSQSPRYKVAKRGQDVALRCDPISGHVSLFWYQQALGQGPEFLTYFQNEAQLDKSGLPSDRFFAERPEGSVSTLKIQRTQQEDSAVYLCASSPWALGEQFFGPGTRLTVL.

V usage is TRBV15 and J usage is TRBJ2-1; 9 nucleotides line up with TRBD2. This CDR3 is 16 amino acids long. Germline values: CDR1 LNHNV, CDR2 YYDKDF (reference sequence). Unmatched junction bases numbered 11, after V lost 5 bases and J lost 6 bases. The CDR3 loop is CATSPRGGGGGNEQFF. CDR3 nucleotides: TGTGCCACCAGCCCCCGGGGGGGCGGGGGGGGCAATGAGCAGTTCTTC.

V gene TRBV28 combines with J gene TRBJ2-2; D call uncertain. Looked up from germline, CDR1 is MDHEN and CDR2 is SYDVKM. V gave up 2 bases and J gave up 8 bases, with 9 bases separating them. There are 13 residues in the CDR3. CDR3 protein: CASSLSWAGELFF. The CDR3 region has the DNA TGTGCCAGCAGTTTAAGTTGGGCGGGGGAGCTGTTTTTT.

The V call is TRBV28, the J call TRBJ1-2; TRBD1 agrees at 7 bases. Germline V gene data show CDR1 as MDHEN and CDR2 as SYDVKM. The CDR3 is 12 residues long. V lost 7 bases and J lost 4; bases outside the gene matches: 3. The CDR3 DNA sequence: TGTGCCAGCACCTGGACAGGCTATGGCTACACCTTC. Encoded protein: CASTWTGYGYTF.

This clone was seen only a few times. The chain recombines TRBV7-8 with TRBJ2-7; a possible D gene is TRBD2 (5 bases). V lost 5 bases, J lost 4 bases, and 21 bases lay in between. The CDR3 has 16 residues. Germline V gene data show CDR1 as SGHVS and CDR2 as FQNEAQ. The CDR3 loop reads CASSTRFSGNLYEQYF. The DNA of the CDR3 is TGTGCCAGCAGCACCCGATTCTCCGGGAACCTATACGAGCAGTACTTC.

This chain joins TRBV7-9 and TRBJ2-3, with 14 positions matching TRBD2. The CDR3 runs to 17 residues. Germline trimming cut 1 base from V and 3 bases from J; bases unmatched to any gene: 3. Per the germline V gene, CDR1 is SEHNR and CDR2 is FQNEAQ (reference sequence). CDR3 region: CASSLGLAGGRTDTQYF. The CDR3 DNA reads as TGTGCCAGCAGCTTAGGACTAGCGGGGGGGCGTACAGATACGCAGTATTTT.

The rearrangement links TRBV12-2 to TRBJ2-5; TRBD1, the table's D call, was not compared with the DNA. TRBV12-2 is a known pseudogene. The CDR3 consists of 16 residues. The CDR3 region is CASRSHSGGDQETQYF. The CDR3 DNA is TGTGCAAGTCGTTCCCATTCAGGGGGAGACCAAGAGACCCAGTACTTC.

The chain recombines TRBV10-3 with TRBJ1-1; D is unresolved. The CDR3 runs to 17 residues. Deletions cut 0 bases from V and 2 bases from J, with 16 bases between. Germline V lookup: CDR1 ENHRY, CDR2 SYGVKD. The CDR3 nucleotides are TGTGCCATCAGTGAGTCTTTGATCCCAGGATTTAACACTGAAGCTTTCTTT. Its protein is CAISESLIPGFNTEAFF.

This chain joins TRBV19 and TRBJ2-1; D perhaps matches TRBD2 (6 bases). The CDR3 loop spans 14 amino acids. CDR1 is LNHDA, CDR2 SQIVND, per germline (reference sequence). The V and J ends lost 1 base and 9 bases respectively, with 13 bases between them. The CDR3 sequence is CASSIVGGVSEQFF. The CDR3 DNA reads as TGTGCCAGTAGTATAGTAGGAGGGGTCAGTGAGCAGTTCTTC.